Below, 13 T cell receptor beta chains from the same sample are listed, as sequenced in a study of tumor-infiltrating lymphocytes in primary liver carcinoma. With a constant-region primer, TCR beta cDNA was made from approximately 520 ng of total RNA. Three nested multiplex PCR rounds, a slightly modified ARM-PCR method, built the TCR beta libraries. The two initial PCR rounds, nine to eleven cycles each, used TRBV1-TRBV30 forward and C-beta reverse primers. TCRdb fed the multiplex PCR reads into MiXCR, producing one record per CDR3 protein. The sample holds tens of thousands of distinct CDR3 sequences, 71% seen once. Investigators took RNA and DNA out together from roughly 21-30 mg of unsorted bulk tissue. The specimen sequenced was liver tumor tissue from sampling region 4. Described subset: tumor region T4, right-lateral pole. The receptors here all came from a middle-aged man with primary liver carcinoma and hepatitis B virus infection.

This clonotype has more than one count but fewer than ten. V gene TRBV28 combines with J gene TRBJ2-7; 9 nucleotides line up with TRBD2. The junction had 4 bases not matched to a gene; V was cut back by 5 bases and J by 2 bases. The germline V gene encodes CDR1 MDHEN and CDR2 SYDVKM. CDR3 length: 14 residues. The CDR3 reads CASSPIAGAYEQYF. The DNA for the CDR3 is TGTGCCAGCAGTCCCATAGCGGGAGCCTACGAGCAGTACTTC.

The chain is built from TRBV30 and TRBJ1-4; 7 bases map to TRBD1. The germline V gene encodes CDR1 GTSNPN and CDR2 SVGIG (reference sequence). After removal of 2 bases from V and 8 bases from J, the junction contained 8 bases not matched to a gene. This CDR3 has 14 amino acids. CDR3 region: CAWSTRQGDEKLFF. CDR3 DNA sequence: TGTGCCTGGAGTACGCGCCAGGGGGACGAAAAACTGTTTTTT.

With respect to this clonotype: A much larger clone differs from this one at a single base, so this may be a read error. In DNA, the CDR3 is TGTGCCAGCAGTTTAAGGGGGGGCCAGCGGGGAGAGGCCCAGTACTTC. Protein sequence: CASSLRGGQRGEAQYF. The chain recombines TRBV28 with TRBJ2-5; tentatively, D is TRBD2 (7 bases). Germline V gene lookup returns CDR1 MDHEN and CDR2 SYDVKM. This CDR3 is built from 16 residues.

A few counts support this clonotype. A read error may produce the germline difference seen at one junction end. The rearrangement joins TRBV11-2 to TRBJ2-1; D is unresolved. The CDR3 has 16 amino acids. Germline-derived CDR1 and CDR2 are SGHAT and FQNNGV. The CDR3 is CASSLDPESSYNAQLF. The CDR3 DNA follows: TGTGCCAGCAGCTTAGACCCAGAGAGCTCCTACAATGCGCAGCTCTTC.

This clonotype appeared a single time. Since no conserved phenylalanine or tryptophan closes the CDR3, a read error is the likely cause. It is unclear where the CDR3 begins or ends on the DNA, so no DNA is shown, and the CDR3 is as TCRdb lists it. The gene calls are TRBV11-2 and TRBJ1-1; the table's TRBD1 call for D was not verified on the DNA. A total of 13 residues make up the CDR3, ends included. Germline-derived CDR1 and CDR2 are SGHAT and FQNNGV. CDR3 amino acids: CASCLADSIEAFS.

Comment on this clonotype: With a much larger clone just one base away, this may be a read error. The chain couples TRBV7-8 to TRBJ1-5; D gene uncertain. Germline V gene sequence: CDR1 SGHVS, CDR2 FQNEAQ. The CDR3 totals 16 residues. CDR3 protein: CAISERGKTTNQPQHF. The CDR3 DNA is TGTGCCATCAGCGAGCGGGGTAAAACTACGAATCAGCCCCAGCATTTT. Complete variable domain (other parts from reference TRBV7-8 and TRBJ1-5): GAGVSQSPRYKVAKRGQDVALRCDPISGHVSLFWYQQALGQGPEFLTYFQNEAQLDKSGLPSDRFFAERPEGSVSTLKIQRTQQEDSAVYLCAISERGKTTNQPQHFGDGTRLSIL.

Concerning this clonotype: Given a much more abundant clone one base away, this may be a read error. The gene calls are TRBV20-1 and TRBJ2-7, with D possibly TRBD2 on 6 matching bases. The germline V gene has CDR1 DFQATT and CDR2 SNEGSKA (reference sequence). This CDR3 has 17 residues. Trimming removed 6 bases from V and 3 bases from J, with 27 bases in between. The CDR3: CSARRTTRTTGNYEQYF. The CDR3 DNA reads TGCAGTGCGCGAAGGACAACCAGGACTACCGGGAACTACGAGCAGTACTTC.

This clonotype was observed many times. The genes are TRBV29-1 and TRBJ2-6; TRBD1 is a possible D gene (5 bases). Looked up from germline, CDR1 is SQVTM and CDR2 is ANQGSEA. The V and J ends lost 4 bases and 1 base respectively, with 5 bases between them. This CDR3 is built from 13 residues. CDR3 nucleotides: TGCAGCGTTGCAGGGTCTGGGGCCAACGTCCTGACTTTC. Its translation: CSVAGSGANVLTF.

Of note for this clonotype: This sequence may be a read error, since a much larger clone differs from it by one base. The chain combines TRBV29-1 with TRBJ2-3, with TRBD2 matching 8 bases. Germline V gene lookup returns CDR1 SQVTM and CDR2 ANQGSEA. The CDR3 is 14 residues long. As DNA, the CDR3 is TGCAGCGTTGAGTTAGCGGGGCACACAGATACGCTGTATTTT. Its protein is CSVELAGHTDTLYF.

Turning to this clonotype: This may be a read error: a much more frequent sequence differs by one nucleotide. The gene calls are TRBV30 and TRBJ1-1, with a possible D match to TRBD1 (5 bases). The V gene's germline CDR1 is GTSNPN and CDR2 SVGIG (reference sequence). V was cut by 4 bases and J by 0 bases, with 9 bases left in between. The CDR3 extends over 13 amino acids. CDR3 protein: CAWTLGLNTEAFF. The DNA of the CDR3 is TGTGCCTGGACCCTGGGGCTGAACACTGAAGCTTTCTTT.

This clonotype was detected only once. The final CDR3 position lacks the conserved phenylalanine or tryptophan, pointing to a likely read error. The chain combines TRBV4-1 with TRBJ1-2; 7 positions agree with TRBD1. Germline CDR1 reads MGHRA; CDR2 reads YSYEKL. CDR3 length: 14 amino acids. The CDR3 loop is CASSQVDRNYGYTI. CDR3 bases: TGTGCCAGCAGCCAGGTGGACAGGAACTATGGCTACACCATC.

Turning to this clonotype: The junction differs from germline at one of its ends, possibly a read error. The genes are TRBV7-9 and TRBJ2-3; the match to TRBD2 covers 13 bases. CDR3 size: 15 residues. In germline, CDR1 is SEHNR, CDR2 FQNEAQ (reference sequence). In nucleotides, the CDR3 is TGTCCCAGCAGCTTGGGGACTAGCGGGACAGATACGCAATATTTT. It translates to CPSSLGTSGTDTQYF.

Notes on this clonotype: A much larger clone lies a single base off, so this may be a read error. The chain links TRBV11-3 to TRBJ2-1; D is unresolved. V was shortened by 8 bases and J by 8 bases, with 13 bases between the two germline ends. Germline values: CDR1 SGHNT, CDR2 YENEEA. This CDR3 spans 12 amino acids. CDR3 in DNA: TGTGCCAGCGGCCTAAATGCCTATGAGCAGTTCTTC. It encodes CASGLNAYEQFF.